This T cell receptor beta chain derives from a study of PD-L1 blockade in urothelial cancer. About the research overall: Male sex and bladder-origin urothelial cancer were recorded for twenty-five of 29 patients. The authors examined blood 3 weeks (second dose) and 6 weeks after treatment start. T cells were recovered from blood samples at a median of around 140,000. Study-level findings and limits: Where pretreatment blood TCR clonality fell below the median, better survival was predicted.

CDR1 and CDR2 (germline): MNHEY, SVGAGI. This CDR3 has 15 residues. V shed 5 bases and J shed 0 bases, with 14 bases lying between them. A word on this clone: Antigen specificity is unknown.

Time point noted: peripheral blood 6 weeks after treatment start. The method was immunoSEQ multiplex PCR; TCRdb's version includes in-frame clones alone and lacks a portion of them. The table includes 20,000 to 25,000 clones, approximately 90% detected once. The sequence came from an older woman with urothelial cancer. This specimen was PBMCs, taken around atezolizumab (anti-PD-L1) treatment. J is TRBJ2-7 and V is TRBV6-5, with D maybe TRBD1 (5 bases). CDR3 coding DNA: TGTGCCAGCAGTAAGGGGATCATGGACTCCTACGAGCAGTACTTC. Amino acids: CASSKGIMDSYEQYF.